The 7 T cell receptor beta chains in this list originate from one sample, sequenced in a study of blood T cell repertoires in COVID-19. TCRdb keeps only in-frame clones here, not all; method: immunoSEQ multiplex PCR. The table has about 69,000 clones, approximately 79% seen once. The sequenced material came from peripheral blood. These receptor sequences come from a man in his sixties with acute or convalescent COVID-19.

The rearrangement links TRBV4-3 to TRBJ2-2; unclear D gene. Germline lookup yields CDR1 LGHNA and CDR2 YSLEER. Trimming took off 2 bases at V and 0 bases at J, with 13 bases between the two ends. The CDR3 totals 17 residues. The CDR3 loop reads CASSQIVIEANTGELFF. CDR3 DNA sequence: TGCGCCAGCAGCCAAATAGTGATCGAGGCGAACACCGGGGAGCTGTTTTTT.

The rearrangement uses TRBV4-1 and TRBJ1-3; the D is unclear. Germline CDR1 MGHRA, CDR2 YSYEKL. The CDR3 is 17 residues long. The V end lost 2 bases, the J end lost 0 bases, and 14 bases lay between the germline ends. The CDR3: CASSQPPGSLSGNTIYF. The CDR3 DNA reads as TGCGCCAGCAGCCAACCGCCGGGGTCCCTCTCTGGAAACACCATATATTTT.

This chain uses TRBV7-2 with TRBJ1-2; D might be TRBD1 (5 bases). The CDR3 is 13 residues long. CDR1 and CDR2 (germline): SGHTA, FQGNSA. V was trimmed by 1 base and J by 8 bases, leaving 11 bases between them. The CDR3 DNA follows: TGTGCCAGCAGCTTAGGAGGGAGGGGAGGCTACACCTTC. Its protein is CASSLGGRGGYTF. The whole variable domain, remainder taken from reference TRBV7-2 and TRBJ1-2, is GAGVSQSPSNKVTEKGKDVELRCDPISGHTALYWYRQSLGQGLEFLIYFQGNSAPDKSGLPSDRFSAERTGGSVSTLTIQRTQQEDSAVYLCASSLGGRGGYTFGSGTRLTVV.

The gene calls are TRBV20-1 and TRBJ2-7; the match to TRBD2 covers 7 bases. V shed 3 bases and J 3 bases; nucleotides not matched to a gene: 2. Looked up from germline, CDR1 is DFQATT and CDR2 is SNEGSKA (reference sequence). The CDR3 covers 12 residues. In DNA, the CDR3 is TGCAGTGCTAGTCGGGAGGTCTACGAGCAGTACTTC. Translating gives CSASREVYEQYF.

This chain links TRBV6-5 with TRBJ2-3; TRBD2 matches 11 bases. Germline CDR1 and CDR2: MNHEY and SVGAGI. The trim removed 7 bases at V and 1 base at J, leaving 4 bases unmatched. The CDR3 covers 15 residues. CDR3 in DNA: TGTGCCAGCAAGCTACTAGCGGGGGGCACAGATACGCAGTATTTT. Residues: CASKLLAGGTDTQYF.

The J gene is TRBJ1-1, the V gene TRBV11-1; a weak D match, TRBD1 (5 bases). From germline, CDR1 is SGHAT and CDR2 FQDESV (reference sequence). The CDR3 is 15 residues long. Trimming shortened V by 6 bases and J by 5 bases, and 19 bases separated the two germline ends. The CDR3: CASSSSGAPGTEAFF. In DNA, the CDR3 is TGTGCCAGCAGTTCTAGCGGGGCACCCGGGACTGAAGCTTTCTTT.

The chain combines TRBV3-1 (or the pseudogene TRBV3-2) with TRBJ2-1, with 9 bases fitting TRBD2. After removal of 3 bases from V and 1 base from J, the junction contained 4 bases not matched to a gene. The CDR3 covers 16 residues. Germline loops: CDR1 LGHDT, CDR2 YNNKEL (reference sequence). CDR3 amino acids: CASSHHSGGSYNEQFF. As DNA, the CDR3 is TGTGCCAGCAGCCATCATAGCGGGGGATCCTACAATGAGCAGTTCTTC.